This T cell receptor beta chain was obtained from a study of blood T cell repertoires in COVID-19. On the study more broadly: The United States, Italy and Spain were the sources of the acute and convalescent COVID-19 samples. Nucleic acid was either cDNA or gDNA, and it came from T cells, B-cell-depleted T cells, or PBMCs.

Original analysis: Estimation of nucleated cell counts was performed using reference gene primer amplification. Libraries were prepared by immunoSEQ multiplex PCR; TCRdb keeps only in-frame clonotypes and omits some of them. The V and J calls and clone size come from that table; D and trimming were worked out from the DNA. The sample has approximately 13,000 clones, about 83% seen once. V gave up 3 bases and J gave up 5 bases; unmatched junction bases: 6. This CDR3 spans 15 amino acids. Germline CDR1 and CDR2: SNHLY and FYNNEI. This rearrangement joins TRBV2 to TRBJ1-2; 10 bases agree with TRBD1. This clonotype was obtained from a human donor with active COVID-19. The donor label of this sample is uncertain. The sequenced sample was peripheral blood. CDR3 sequence (DNA): TGTGCCAGCAGTGAGATCGGGACAGGGGTGTATGGCTACACCTTC. It is translated as CASSEIGTGVYGYTF.